The 18 T cell receptor beta chains below were found in one sample sequenced in a study of blood T cell repertoires in COVID-19. The table came from immunoSEQ multiplex PCR; TCRdb's copy has only in-frame clones and leaves some out. Among 23,000 or so clones listed, 89% were seen once. Sequences were obtained from peripheral blood. The receptors here all came from a woman aged 70 to 79 with active COVID-19.

V gene TRBV7-2 combines with J gene TRBJ1-1; tentative D call: TRBD1 (5 bases). Trimming shortened V by 4 bases and J by 1 base, and 7 bases separated the two germline ends. Germline V CDR1 and CDR2: SGHTA, FQGNSA. This CDR3 comprises 13 residues. The CDR3 nucleotides are TGTGCCAGCAGCTCGACAGAGAACACTGAAGCTTTCTTT. Its protein is CASSSTENTEAFF.

By sample fraction, this clone is medium-sized (0.01 to 0.1%). The V call is TRBV2, the J call TRBJ2-7; D is possibly TRBD2 (5 bases). Between the trimmed V and J ends, which lost 10 bases and 2 bases, there was a span of 15 bases. CDR1 and CDR2 (germline): SNHLY, FYNNEI. This CDR3 region has 13 residues. CDR3 residues: CATQLEGPYEQYF. The CDR3 DNA sequence: TGTGCCACCCAGTTAGAGGGCCCCTACGAGCAGTACTTC. The full variable domain, completed using reference TRBV2 and TRBJ2-7, is EPEVTQTPSHQVTQMGQEVILRCVPISNHLYFYWYRQILGQKVEFLVSFYNNEISEKSEIFDDQFSVERPDGSNFTLKIRSTKLEDSAMYFCATQLEGPYEQYFGPGTRLTVT.

The CDR3 loop reads CASSLNSPRAAPLHF. The CDR3 DNA sequence: TGTGCCAGCAGCTTAAACTCCCCCAGGGCGGCACCCCTCCACTTT. The V call is TRBV7-2, the J call TRBJ1-6, with D perhaps matching TRBD1 (5 bases). The CDR3 is 15 amino acids. Germline V CDR1 and CDR2: SGHTA, FQGNSA. The ends were cut back, 2 bases at V and 11 bases at J, with 16 bases in the middle.

This sequence joins TRBV7-3 and TRBJ2-2; 8 bases are shared with TRBD1. Trimming cost V 3 bases and J 5 bases; bases outside gene matches: 11. Germline CDR1 reads SGHTA; CDR2 reads FQGTGA. This CDR3 contains 17 residues. DNA for the CDR3: TGTGCCAGCAGCTTTAAGACAGGGGCCGTTACAACCGGGGAGCTGTTTTTT. This codes for CASSFKTGAVTTGELFF.

The gene calls are TRBV19 and TRBJ1-3; D is uncertain. The germline gives CDR1 LNHDA, CDR2 SQIVND (reference sequence). V lost 4 bases and J 4 bases, leaving 8 bases between the germline ends. The CDR3 sequence is 13 residues long. DNA of the CDR3: TGTGCCAGTAGTACCGAACAAGGAAACACCATATATTTT. This sequence encodes CASSTEQGNTIYF. The full variable domain, completed using reference TRBV19 and TRBJ1-3, is DGGITQSPKYLFRKEGQNVTLSCEQNLNHDAMYWYRQDPGQGLRLIYYSQIVNDFQKGDIAEGYSVSREKKESFPLTVTSAQKNPTAFYLCASSTEQGNTIYFGEGSWLTVV.

This clone has just a few counts. The chain combines TRBV6-6 with TRBJ1-3, with D maybe TRBD1 (5 bases). Trimming took off 5 bases at V and 11 bases at J, with 16 bases between the two ends. Germline CDR1 is MNHNY and CDR2 is SVGAGI (reference sequence). This CDR3 is built from 13 residues. The DNA of the CDR3 is TGTGCCAGCAGTCCTGTGGGGGGGGACGCCATATATTTT. Its protein is CASSPVGGDAIYF.

This rearrangement joins TRBV13 to TRBJ2-5; 8 nucleotides align to TRBD2. CDR3 length equals 17 residues. Trimming at V came to 3 bases and at J to 5 bases, leaving 14 bases not matched to a gene. CDR1 is PRHDT and CDR2 is FYEKMQ in the germline V gene (reference sequence). The CDR3 DNA sequence: TGTGCCAGCAGCTTTTTCCCTAACGGGGGGGCCGCGGAGACCCAGTACTTC. Translation: CASSFFPNGGAAETQYF. Variable domain in full (rest from reference TRBV13 and TRBJ2-5): AAGVIQSPRHLIKEKRETATLKCYPIPRHDTVYWYQQGPGQDPQFLISFYEKMQSDKGSIPDRFSAQQFSDYHSELNMSSLELGDSALYFCASSFFPNGGAAETQYFGPGTRLLVL.

The V call is TRBV5-1, the J call TRBJ2-5, with 7 bases that match TRBD1. V lost 4 bases to trimming and J lost 0 bases; unmatched junction nucleotides: 6. The V gene's germline CDR1 is SGHRS and CDR2 YFSETQ. The CDR3 totals 15 residues. Written as DNA, the CDR3 is TGCGCCAGCAGCCACCGGACAGGAAACCAAGAGACCCAGTACTTC. It encodes CASSHRTGNQETQYF.

CDR3 bases: TGTGCCAGCCGGGACAGGGGTAGTGAAAAACTGTTTTTT. As protein: CASRDRGSEKLFF. This chain links TRBV27 with TRBJ1-4; 10 nucleotides align to TRBD1. CDR1 and CDR2 from the germline V gene are MNHEY and SMNVEV (reference sequence). This CDR3 comprises 13 residues. V dropped 8 bases and J dropped 7; count of bases not matched to a gene: 4.

This clone was recorded a few times. As DNA, the CDR3 is TGTGCCAGCAGCGCCGAACAGGGGAGAATTCAGTACTTC. This sequence encodes CASSAEQGRIQYF. The gene calls are TRBV7-3 and TRBJ2-4, with 7 bases aligning to TRBD1. Germline trimming cut 5 bases from V and 10 bases from J; bases unmatched to any gene: 8. The CDR3 contains 13 residues. Germline V gene data show CDR1 as SGHTA and CDR2 as FQGTGA.

The gene calls are TRBV7-6 and TRBJ1-3, with TRBD1 matching 11 bases. V shed 5 bases, J shed 0 bases, and the junction held 3 bases outside the gene matches. The CDR3 is 16 residues long. Per germline, CDR1 SGHVS and CDR2 FNYEAQ. CDR3 DNA sequence: TGTGCCAGCAGCCACGGACAGGGGGCCTCTGGAAACACCATATATTTT. It is translated as CASSHGQGASGNTIYF.

The genes are TRBV5-1 and TRBJ2-5, with D tentatively TRBD1 (5 bases). The CDR3 sequence is 15 residues long. CDR1 is SGHRS, CDR2 YFSETQ, per germline. The germline V and J ends were trimmed by 0 bases and 1 base, with 10 bases remaining between them. As DNA, the CDR3 is TGCGCCAGCAGCTTGGCCTGGGGCACCCAAGAGACCCAGTACTTC. Translating gives CASSLAWGTQETQYF.

The chain recombines TRBV11-2 with TRBJ1-2; TRBD1 matches at 11 bases. The V segment lost 4 bases and the J segment 7 bases; nucleotides outside the gene matches: 5. The CDR3 runs to 14 residues. Germline V gene lookup returns CDR1 SGHAT and CDR2 FQNNGV. In nucleotides, the CDR3 is TGTGCCAGCAGCTACCGGGACAGGGGGTTTGGCTACACCTTC. The encoded protein is CASSYRDRGFGYTF.

The chain combines TRBV29-1 with TRBJ2-1; D gene ambiguous. The CDR3 has 12 residues. The V end lost 8 bases, the J end lost 3 bases, and 11 bases lay between the germline ends. Germline CDR1 SQVTM, CDR2 ANQGSEA. CDR3: CSHQAFYNEQFF. The CDR3 nucleotides read TGCAGCCACCAGGCCTTCTACAATGAGCAGTTCTTC.

The chain recombines TRBV6-2 or TRBV6-3 with TRBJ2-3; 9 positions match TRBD1. From germline, CDR1 is MNHEY and CDR2 SVGEGT. Trimming at V came to 4 bases and at J to 0 bases, leaving 5 bases not matched to a gene. This CDR3 has 16 residues. CDR3: CASSSDRGTSTDTQYF. CDR3 nucleotides: TGTGCCAGCAGTTCCGACAGGGGGACTAGCACAGATACGCAGTATTTT.

This clone occurred once. This sequence joins TRBV3-1 (or the pseudogene TRBV3-2) and TRBJ1-2; 10 bases fit TRBD1. There are 17 residues in the CDR3. CDR1 and CDR2 (germline): LGHDT, YNNKEL (reference sequence). V lost 4 bases and J lost 4; bases outside the gene matches: 12. The CDR3 protein is CASSRPGQGSSTYGYTF. The DNA for the CDR3 is TGTGCCAGCAGCCGACCGGGACAGGGGTCCTCCACCTATGGCTACACCTTC.

Remarks on this clone: Different DNA sequences within this sample yield the same CDR3. The rearrangement links TRBV7-3 to TRBJ1-5, with D tentatively TRBD1 (5 bases). This CDR3 has 22 residues. From germline, CDR1 is SGHTA and CDR2 FQGTGA. The V and J ends lost 4 bases and 0 bases respectively, with 31 bases between them. This CDR3 is CASSSKMGPPTALRYSNQPQHF. The CDR3 DNA reads TGTGCCAGCAGCTCAAAAATGGGTCCCCCGACAGCCCTGAGATATAGCAATCAGCCCCAGCATTTT.

The chain couples TRBV7-8 to TRBJ2-5; D not certain. The germline CDR1 and CDR2 sequences are SGHVS and FQNEAQ. The CDR3 length is 14 residues. Trimming cost V 5 bases and J 0 bases, with 10 bases left between them. The CDR3 sequence: CASSASGYQETQYF. CDR3 nucleotide sequence: TGTGCCAGCAGCGCCTCCGGGTACCAAGAGACCCAGTACTTC.